This T cell receptor (beta chain) originates from a study of blood T cell repertoires in COVID-19. Turning to the study itself: In each case, the material was cDNA or gDNA derived from T cells, B-cell-depleted T cells, or PBMCs.

The CDR3 runs 14 residues. The germline V gene has CDR1 SQVTM and CDR2 ANQGSEA. Deletions cut 6 bases from V and 2 bases from J, with 16 bases between. In the authors' methods: Reference gene primer amplification gave estimated nucleated cell counts. The repertoire was sequenced with immunoSEQ multiplex PCR; TCRdb's copy has only in-frame clones and lacks some. V, J and clone size were drawn from that table, and D and trimming were deduced from the DNA. The data show hundreds of thousands of clones, with more than 85% seen just once and about 3% held by the top ten. This chain uses TRBV29-1 with TRBJ2-5, with D possibly being TRBD2 (7 bases). The sample was peripheral blood. This receptor was obtained from a man aged 55 to 70 with acute or convalescent COVID-19. The CDR3: CSVARGGGQETQYF. DNA of the CDR3: TGCAGCGTCGCAAGGGGAGGGGGTCAAGAGACCCAGTACTTC.